In this sample, the clone carrying this TCR beta chain turned up a few times. What it binds is unknown. The V end lost 5 bases, the J end lost 6 bases, and 10 bases lay between the germline ends. Germline V CDR1 and CDR2: SGHTA, FQGNSA. This CDR3 has 12 residues. Reverse transcribing all isolated RNA meant expressed TCRB transcripts were sequenced. Approximately 3.9 million reads per sample were averaged for naive, central memory and regulatory samples. The data were produced by immunoSEQ multiplex PCR, yet TCRdb's version contains in-frame clones alone and is incomplete. The repertoire holds approximately 600,000 clones, with around 12% as singletons. The data are from a study of beta chain features in type 1 diabetes. Whole-study findings and limits: Fewer insertions but more deletions were seen at VDJ junctions in type 1 diabetes patients. There was a moderate but significant shortening of TCRB CDR3s in all four CD4+ subsets of Type 1 diabetes patients. Possibly, sequencing cDNA over-represented cells that had high TCR expression levels.

The source material was naive CD4+ T cells from blood. The clonotype was recovered from a man in his thirties or forties with type 1 diabetes. The V gene is TRBV7-2, the J gene TRBJ1-1; D unresolved. This CDR3 is CASSLTIAEAFF. CDR3 nucleotide sequence: TGTGCCAGCAGCCTTACGATCGCTGAAGCTTTCTTT.